The following is a T cell receptor beta chain sequence with its context. Its antigen is not identified. Primers: 60 Vbeta forward and 13 Jbeta reverse. Produced via immunoSEQ multiplex PCR; TCRdb's table is partial and in-frame only. This repertoire shows roughly 200,000 clones, 82% found once; its top ten account for 2.7%. This sample is part of a study of cytomegalovirus exposure and HLA in healthy donors. Donors sampled were nominally healthy, though unrecorded immune exposures were likely. Study results and limitations: TCR beta chains numbering 150 to 200 were designated cytomegalovirus-associated. In a later analysis, specific HLA alleles were associated with 15,000 to 20,000 TCR beta sequences at a 0.05 false discovery rate.

The clonotype comes from a woman between 35 and 50 years old in good health and CMV-seronegative. What was sequenced was PBMCs.

The CDR3 here is CASRSSGGETQYF. Written as DNA, the CDR3 is TGTGCCAGCAGGTCTAGCGGGGGAGAGACCCAGTACTTC. The gene calls are TRBV7-9 and TRBJ2-5; TRBD2 matches 10 bases. V was pared by 6 bases and J by 4 bases, with 2 bases of the junction left unmatched. Looked up from germline, CDR1 is SEHNR and CDR2 is FQNEAQ (reference sequence). This CDR3 is built from 13 residues.